The next 29 T cell receptor beta chains were all read from a single sample in a study of T-cell reconstitution after alpha-beta-depleted transplantation in children. Researchers prepared the TCRbeta library using unique molecular identifiers, the study reports. MiXCR, applied by TCRdb to the PCR reads, yields one record per CDR3 protein. In the table there are 450,000 to 600,000 distinct CDR3 sequences, over 10% of which are singletons. The sample here was PBMCs, mostly from graft donor cells, taken 360 days after TCRalphabeta/CD19-depleted stem cell transplant. The receptors here all came from a male patient younger than 18 who had a stem cell transplant for acute myeloid leukemia, so the T cells may come from the graft donor.

This clonotype was seen many times. J is TRBJ2-3 and V is TRBV20-1; 12 positions agree with TRBD2. Germline trimming cut 2 bases from V and 5 bases from J; bases unmatched to any gene: 5. Germline-derived CDR1 and CDR2 are DFQATT and SNEGSKA (reference sequence). The CDR3 loop spans 15 amino acids. The CDR3 reads CSARRTSGTRDTQYF. The CDR3 nucleotides read TGCAGTGCTAGAAGGACTAGCGGGACGAGAGATACGCAGTATTTT.

This clonotype was seen more than once but under ten times. The V gene is TRBV20-1, the J gene TRBJ2-1; perhaps TRBD2 as D (5 bases). The CDR3 runs to 14 residues. CDR1 DFQATT and CDR2 SNEGSKA come from the germline V gene (reference sequence). Deletions cut 4 bases from V and 4 bases from J, with 14 bases between. This CDR3 reads CSANRDAGYNEQFF. In DNA, the CDR3 is TGCAGTGCTAATCGGGATGCCGGGTACAATGAGCAGTTCTTC.

V is TRBV6-5 and J is TRBJ1-1; 7 bases map to TRBD1. CDR3 length: 14 amino acids. The V and J ends lost 7 bases and 0 bases, in that order; junction bases with no gene match: 5. The V gene's germline CDR1 is MNHEY and CDR2 SVGAGI. CDR3 amino acids: CASNLTGMNTEAFF. As DNA, the CDR3 is TGTGCCAGCAATTTGACAGGGATGAACACTGAAGCTTTCTTT.

The chain recombines TRBV12-3 or TRBV12-4 with TRBJ1-2; D is unclear. V was clipped by 8 bases and J by 8 bases, with 15 bases between them. The CDR3 spans 12 residues. DNA for the CDR3: TGTGCCAGCCTTCGGGGAAGCGGAGGCTACACCTTC. This translates into CASLRGSGGYTF.

This clonotype has ten or more counts. The chain combines TRBV4-3 with TRBJ2-3; D is unresolved. V lost 1 base and J 4 bases, leaving 15 bases between the germline ends. The length of the CDR3 is 16 residues. The germline V gene encodes CDR1 LGHNA and CDR2 YSLEER. The CDR3 sequence is CASSQGNFGFADTQYF. CDR3 in DNA: TGCGCCAGCAGCCAAGGAAATTTCGGGTTTGCAGATACGCAGTATTTT.

The chain employs TRBV28 and TRBJ2-5, with TRBD2 matching 12 bases. The CDR3 extends over 16 amino acids. Germline CDR1 is MDHEN and CDR2 is SYDVKM. Trimming cost V 6 bases and J 0 bases; bases outside gene matches: 5. The CDR3 region is CASSATSGRHQETQYF. DNA for the CDR3: TGTGCCAGCAGCGCCACTAGCGGGAGGCACCAAGAGACCCAGTACTTC.

This clonotype has ten or more counts. The J gene is TRBJ1-5, the V gene TRBV18; 7 bases agree with TRBD1. V was clipped by 2 bases and J by 1 base; unmatched bases: 5. The CDR3 spans 16 residues. The germline V gene has CDR1 KGHSH and CDR2 LQKENI. CDR3 loop: CASSPALDRSNQPQHF. In DNA, the CDR3 is TGTGCCAGCTCACCAGCGTTGGACAGGAGCAATCAGCCCCAGCATTTT.

This sequence joins TRBV12-3 or TRBV12-4 and TRBJ2-5, with a weak D call TRBD2 (6 bases). There are 14 residues in the CDR3. Trimming shortened V by 4 bases and J by 4 bases, and 13 bases separated the two germline ends. CDR3 protein: CASSSGRLGETQYF. The CDR3, as DNA: TGTGCCAGCAGTTCAGGGAGGCTTGGAGAGACCCAGTACTTC.

A note on this clonotype: One end of the junction is discordant with germline, which a read error may explain. The CDR3 here is CASSLAGVGDEQFF. CDR3 sequence (DNA): TGTGCCAGCAGCTTAGCGGGAGTCGGCGATGAGCAGTTCTTC. The chain uses TRBV12-3 or TRBV12-4 and TRBJ2-1, with 9 bases identical to TRBD2. CDR3 length: 14 amino acids.

This clonotype was counted at least ten times. The rearrangement links TRBV20-1 to TRBJ2-2; tentatively, D is TRBD1 (6 bases). Germline V gene data show CDR1 as DFQATT and CDR2 as SNEGSKA (reference sequence). Trimming removed 3 bases from V and 4 bases from J, with 12 bases in between. The CDR3 has 14 residues. CDR3 nucleotides: TGCAGTGCTAGTGGACAGAAACTCACCGGGGAGCTGTTTTTT. Protein product: CSASGQKLTGELFF.

This clonotype has a count of ten or more. The chain has TRBV7-9 and TRBJ1-2, with D uncertain. The CDR3 loop spans 12 amino acids. V was cut by 6 bases and J by 3 bases, with 8 bases left in between. Per the germline V gene, CDR1 is SEHNR and CDR2 is FQNEAQ (reference sequence). The chain's CDR3 is CASSPQDYGYTF. CDR3 nucleotides: TGTGCCAGCAGTCCTCAAGACTATGGCTACACCTTC. Drawing the rest from reference TRBV7-9 and TRBJ1-2, the complete variable domain is DTGVSQNPRHKITKRGQNVTFRCDPISEHNRLYWYRQTLGQGPEFLTYFQNEAQLEKSRLLSDRFSAERPKGSFSTLEIQRTEQGDSAMYLCASSPQDYGYTFGSGTRLTVV.

This clonotype appeared a few times. The chain couples TRBV28 to TRBJ1-6; 10 nucleotides align to TRBD1. The V and J ends lost 8 bases and 0 bases, in that order; junction bases with no gene match: 16. The V gene's germline CDR1 is MDHEN and CDR2 SYDVKM. The CDR3 has 20 residues. This CDR3 reads CASRTLAGTGASSYNSPLHF. DNA of the CDR3: TGTGCCAGCCGGACGCTAGCGGGGACAGGGGCCAGCTCCTATAATTCACCCCTCCACTTT.

A few counts support this clonotype. The V gene is TRBV20-1, the J gene TRBJ2-1; 10 bases agree with TRBD2. In germline, CDR1 is DFQATT, CDR2 SNEGSKA (reference sequence). This CDR3 is built from 16 residues. Losses at the gene ends were 4 bases for V and 6 bases for J; bases not matched to a gene: 12. As DNA, the CDR3 is TGCAGTGCTATGGGTCTACTAGCGGGGCTACTCAATGAGCAGTTCTTC. Translated: CSAMGLLAGLLNEQFF.

The chain has TRBV9 and TRBJ2-3; 9 bases are a match to TRBD2. The CDR3 consists of 16 residues. Germline V CDR1 and CDR2: SGDLS, YYNGEE. The trim removed 4 bases at V and 5 bases at J, leaving 11 bases unmatched. CDR3 residues: CASSSHPGLAQDTQYF. The CDR3 region has the DNA TGTGCCAGCAGCTCTCATCCGGGACTAGCTCAAGATACGCAGTATTTT.

This clonotype was counted only a few times. This chain joins TRBV7-9 and TRBJ2-2; a possible D gene is TRBD2 (5 bases). The CDR3 covers 15 residues. CDR1 is SEHNR and CDR2 is FQNEAQ in the germline V gene (reference sequence). Trimming left V 6 bases short and J 9 bases short, with 20 bases between. The CDR3 is CASRFPSPRDRELFF. CDR3 DNA: TGTGCCAGCAGATTCCCTAGCCCCCGAGACCGGGAGCTGTTTTTT.

This clonotype appeared a single time. CDR3 sequence (DNA): TGTGCCAGCAGCCAAGGTATATCCGGGACAGGGTTATCCGAGCAGTACTTC. Its translation: CASSQGISGTGLSEQYF. The rearrangement joins TRBV4-2 to TRBJ2-7; 9 positions agree with TRBD1. Germline CDR1 reads LGHNA; CDR2 reads YNFKEQ. This CDR3 spans 17 amino acids. The trim removed 1 base at V and 6 bases at J, leaving 13 bases unmatched.

Many counts were recorded for this clonotype. V usage is TRBV7-2 and J usage is TRBJ1-6, with 7 bases identical to TRBD1. This CDR3 region has 15 residues. Looked up from germline, CDR1 is SGHTA and CDR2 is FQGNSA. J was trimmed by 7 bases and V by 1 base; bases with no gene match: 4. CDR3 bases: TGTGCCAGCAGCTTAGACAGGGGACCAAATTCACCCCTCCACTTT. It codes for CASSLDRGPNSPLHF.

The sample holds many counts of this clonotype. The chain uses TRBV6-2 or TRBV6-3 and TRBJ2-1; 10 bases map to TRBD2. Trimming at V came to 0 bases and at J to 2 bases, leaving 4 bases not matched to a gene. CDR1 and CDR2 (germline): MNHEY, SVGEGT. The CDR3 runs to 17 residues. CDR3 region: CASSYSGAGGPYNEQFF. The CDR3 nucleotides are TGTGCCAGCAGTTACTCCGGAGCGGGAGGGCCCTACAATGAGCAGTTCTTC.

This clonotype showed up just a few times. V gene TRBV11-1 combines with J gene TRBJ2-1; the match to TRBD2 covers 8 bases. The CDR3 consists of 20 residues. J lost 6 bases, V lost 0 bases, and 19 bases had no gene match. CDR1 and CDR2 (germline): SGHAT, FQDESV (reference sequence). The CDR3 sequence: CASSLAFLYGSGIISNEQFF. In nucleotides, the CDR3 is TGTGCCAGCAGCTTAGCATTTCTCTACGGTAGCGGGATAATAAGCAATGAGCAGTTCTTC.

The chain combines TRBV5-1 with TRBJ2-6; 10 positions agree with TRBD1. Germline CDR1 is SGHRS and CDR2 is YFSETQ. This CDR3 has 17 amino acids. Unmatched junction bases numbered 6, after V lost 4 bases and J lost 2 bases. This CDR3 reads CASSERQGATGANVLTF. In nucleotides, the CDR3 is TGCGCCAGCAGCGAAAGACAGGGGGCAACTGGGGCCAACGTCCTGACTTTC.

This sequence joins TRBV4-3 and TRBJ2-2; 8 bases are shared with TRBD2. The CDR3 contains 17 residues. The germline gives CDR1 LGHNA, CDR2 YSLEER. J gave up 6 bases and V 1 base, and 10 bases lay outside the gene matches. The CDR3 region has the DNA TGCGCCAGCAGCCAAGGGGCGAGCGGGAGAAGTCCCGGGGAGCTGTTTTTT. It encodes CASSQGASGRSPGELFF.

J is TRBJ2-1 and V is TRBV29-1; 10 bases line up with TRBD1. Germline V gives CDR1 SQVTM, CDR2 ANQGSEA. The ends lost 6 bases at V and 5 bases at J; junction bases unmatched: 10. The CDR3 is 15 residues long. Here the CDR3 reads CSVPFLDRGNNEQFF. The CDR3 DNA reads as TGCAGCGTCCCCTTCCTGGACAGGGGGAACAATGAGCAGTTCTTC.

The chain joins TRBV4-3 to TRBJ2-2; the match to TRBD1 covers 8 bases. The CDR3 totals 17 residues. With V trimmed by 5 bases and J by 3 bases, 11 bases remained unmatched. The germline CDR1 and CDR2 sequences are LGHNA and YSLEER. CDR3 sequence reads: CASSKRPGQEYTGELFF. The CDR3, as DNA: TGCGCCAGCAGCAAAAGACCGGGACAGGAGTACACCGGGGAGCTGTTTTTT.

V gene TRBV7-8 combines with J gene TRBJ2-7; 10 bases are shared with TRBD2. Germline lookup yields CDR1 SGHVS and CDR2 FQNEAQ. V shed 0 bases and J 2 bases; nucleotides not matched to a gene: 13. The CDR3 spans 19 residues. The DNA for the CDR3 is TGTGCCAGCAGCTTAGCGACCCCGAGTCTAGCGGGAGTCGCCTACGAGCAGTACTTC. Translation: CASSLATPSLAGVAYEQYF.

In this sample, this clonotype turned up many times. The chain carries TRBV5-1 and TRBJ2-5, with D unresolved. Germline-derived CDR1 and CDR2 are SGHRS and YFSETQ. The CDR3 is 13 residues long. The V gene lost 6 bases and the J gene lost 2 bases, with 11 bases spanning the gap. The DNA of the CDR3 is TGCGCCAGCAAAATTTCCAGTCAAGAGACCCAGTACTTC. Translating it yields CASKISSQETQYF.

This clonotype was seen at least ten times. This chain links TRBV29-1 with TRBJ2-2, with D unclear. CDR3 length: 12 residues. Germline-derived CDR1 and CDR2 are SQVTM and ANQGSEA. V gave up 5 bases and J gave up 0 bases, with 4 bases separating them. DNA of the CDR3: TGCAGCGTTTGCCCGAACACCGGGGAGCTGTTTTTT. Translating gives CSVCPNTGELFF.

This rearrangement joins TRBV28 to TRBJ2-6; D remains ambiguous. The germline CDR1 and CDR2 sequences are MDHEN and SYDVKM. The CDR3 is 15 residues long. Trimming stripped 5 bases from V and 0 bases from J, with 8 bases between. CDR3 amino acids: CASSTQSSGANVLTF. CDR3 nucleotide sequence: TGTGCCAGCAGTACACAGAGCTCTGGGGCCAACGTCCTGACTTTC. The variable domain in full, with the rest retrieved from reference TRBV28 and TRBJ2-6, is DVKVTQSSRYLVKRTGEKVFLECVQDMDHENMFWYRQDPGLGLRLIYFSYDVKMKEKGDIPEGYSVSREKKERFSLILESASTNQTSMYLCASSTQSSGANVLTFGAGSRLTVL.

The rearrangement links TRBV25-1 to TRBJ2-7; TRBD2 is a possible D gene (5 bases). V lost 4 bases to trimming and J lost 2 bases, with 15 bases between them. The germline V gene has CDR1 MGHDK and CDR2 SYGVNS. The CDR3 is 15 amino acids. CDR3 in amino acids: CASSATGLLAYEQYF. The CDR3 DNA follows: TGTGCCAGCAGTGCGACCGGGTTACTAGCCTACGAGCAGTACTTC.

This sequence joins TRBV20-1 and TRBJ1-1; a possible D gene is TRBD1 (6 bases). The CDR3 covers 17 residues. V was trimmed by 7 bases and J by 1 base, leaving 25 bases between them. Germline V gene data show CDR1 as DFQATT and CDR2 as SNEGSKA (reference sequence). CDR3 region: CSGRRGGLSFRNTEAFF. As DNA, the CDR3 is TGCAGTGGCCGTAGAGGGGGGCTGAGTTTTCGGAACACTGAAGCTTTCTTT.